This TCR beta chain was captured by sequencing in a study of beta chain features in type 1 diabetes. Trimming removed 6 bases from V and 5 bases from J, with 16 bases in between. Germline assignment: CDR1 MDHEN and CDR2 SYDVKM. This CDR3 region has 15 residues. Since all of the isolated RNA was reverse transcribed, expressed TCRB transcripts were what got sequenced. The repertoire was sequenced with immunoSEQ multiplex PCR; TCRdb's copy has only in-frame clones and lacks some. The data show 300,000 to 400,000 clones, with around 8% seen just once and around 0.45% held by the top ten. This TCR was recovered from a woman aged 18-29 years in good health. Sequencing was performed on central memory CD4+ T cells from blood. The chain uses TRBV28 and TRBJ1-4; D perhaps matches TRBD1 (6 bases). CDR3 nucleotide sequence: TGTGCCAGCAGCCCCCCGGAGGGGGGGAATGAAAAACTGTTTTTT. It translates to CASSPPEGGNEKLFF.